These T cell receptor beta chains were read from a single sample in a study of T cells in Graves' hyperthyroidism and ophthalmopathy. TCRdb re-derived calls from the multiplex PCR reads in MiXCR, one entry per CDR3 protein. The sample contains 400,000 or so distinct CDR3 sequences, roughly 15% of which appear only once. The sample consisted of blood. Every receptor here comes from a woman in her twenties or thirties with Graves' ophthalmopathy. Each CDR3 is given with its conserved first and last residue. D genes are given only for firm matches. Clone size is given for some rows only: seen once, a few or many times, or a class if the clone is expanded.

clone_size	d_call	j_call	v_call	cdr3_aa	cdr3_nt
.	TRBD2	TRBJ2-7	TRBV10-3	CAIKAGGRDEQYF	TGTGCCATCAAGGCGGGGGGGCGCGACGAGCAGTACTTC
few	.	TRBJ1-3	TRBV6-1	CASSRGYIERSSGNTIYF	TGTGCCAGCAGTCGGGGGTATATAGAACGGAGCTCTGGAAACACCATATATTTT
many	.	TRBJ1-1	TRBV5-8	CASSLPRRNTEAFF	TGTGCCAGCAGCCTCCCCCGGCGTAACACTGAAGCTTTCTTT
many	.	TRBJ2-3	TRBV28	CASSFNRGAGDTQYF	TGTGCCAGCAGTTTCAACCGGGGGGCAGGGGATACGCAGTATTTT
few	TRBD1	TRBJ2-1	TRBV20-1	CSAIAGQGIFNEQFF	TGCAGTGCTATTGCGGGACAGGGAATATTCAATGAGCAGTTCTTC
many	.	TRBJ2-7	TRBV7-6	CASSNDRPGHRAYEQYF	TGTGCCAGCAGCAACGATCGACCGGGACATCGAGCTTACGAGCAGTACTTC
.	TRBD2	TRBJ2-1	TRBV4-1	CASSQEFTSGGVGNEQFF	TGCGCCAGCAGCCAAGAGTTCACTAGCGGGGGGGTAGGCAATGAGCAGTTCTTC
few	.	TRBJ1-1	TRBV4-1	CASSQVRLGLLNTEAFF	TGCGCCAGCAGCCAAGTTAGACTGGGACTACTGAACACTGAAGCTTTCTTT
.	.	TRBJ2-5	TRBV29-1	CSGRDPGETQYF	TGCAGCGGTAGGGACCCAGGAGAGACCCAGTACTTC
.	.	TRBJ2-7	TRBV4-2	CASSQAVGDEQYF	TGTGCCAGCAGCCAGGCCGTTGGGGACGAGCAGTACTTC
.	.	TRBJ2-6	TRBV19	CASRPRAGANVLTF	TGTGCCAGTAGGCCCAGGGCTGGGGCCAACGTCCTGACTTTC
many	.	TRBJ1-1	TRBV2	CASTGGSNTEAFF	TGTGCCAGCACGGGCGGCAGCAACACTGAAGCTTTCTTT
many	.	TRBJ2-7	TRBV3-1	CASSQDSVPYEQYF	TGTGCCAGCAGCCAAGATAGTGTCCCCTACGAGCAGTACTTC
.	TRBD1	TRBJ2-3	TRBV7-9	CASIPGGQALRTDTQYF	TGTGCCAGCATCCCAGGGGGACAAGCGCTTCGCACAGATACGCAGTATTTT
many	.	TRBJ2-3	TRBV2	CASRPSAPTSTDTQYF	TGTGCCAGCAGGCCTAGTGCCCCGACTAGCACAGATACGCAGTATTTT
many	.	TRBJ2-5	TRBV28	CASSLGGHRIGTQYF	TGTGCCAGCAGTTTAGGGGGACACAGGATCGGGACCCAGTACTTC
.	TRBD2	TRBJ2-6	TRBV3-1	CASSQVASGGNVLTF	TGTGCCAGCAGCCAAGTGGCTAGCGGGGGCAACGTCCTGACTTTC
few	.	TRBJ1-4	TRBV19	CASARVGQANEKLFF	TGTGCCAGTGCCCGCGTGGGGCAGGCCAATGAAAAACTGTTTTTT
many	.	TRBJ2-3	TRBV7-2	CASGGALDTQYF	TGTGCCAGTGGGGGGGCCCTAGATACGCAGTATTTT
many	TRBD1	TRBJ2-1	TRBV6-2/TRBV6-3	CASKTGGRDEQFF	TGTGCCAGCAAGACAGGGGGTCGCGATGAGCAGTTCTTC
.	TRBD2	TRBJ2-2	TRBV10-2	CARRLAGGTGELFF	TGCGCCAGGCGGCTAGCGGGGGGAACCGGGGAGCTGTTTTTT
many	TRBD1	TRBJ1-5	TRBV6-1	CASRQREGARQPQHF	TGTGCCAGCAGACAAAGGGAGGGGGCCAGGCAGCCCCAGCATTTT
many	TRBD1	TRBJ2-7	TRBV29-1	CSGGQGYEQYF	TGCAGCGGGGGACAGGGTTACGAGCAGTACTTC
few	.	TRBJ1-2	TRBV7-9	CASSLRSDPYGYTF	TGTGCCAGCAGCTTAAGGTCTGATCCCTATGGCTACACCTTC
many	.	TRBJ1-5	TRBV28	CASSPPGGLVQPQHF	TGTGCCAGCAGCCCTCCCGGGGGGTTAGTTCAGCCCCAGCATTTT
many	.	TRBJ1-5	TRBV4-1	CASSQERRVNQPQHF	TGCGCCAGCAGCCAAGAGAGGAGGGTCAATCAGCCCCAGCATTTT
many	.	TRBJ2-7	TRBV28	CASSLFAGTREQYF	TGTGCCAGCAGTTTATTTGCCGGGACCCGCGAGCAGTACTTC
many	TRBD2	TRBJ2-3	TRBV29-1	CSGWGGSTDTQYF	TGCAGCGGTTGGGGGGGGAGCACAGATACGCAGTATTTT
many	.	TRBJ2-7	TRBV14	CASQDLMSSYEQYF	TGTGCCAGCCAGGACCTGATGAGCTCCTACGAGCAGTACTTC
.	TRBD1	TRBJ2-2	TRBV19	CASSPPGQGLSGELFF	TGTGCCAGTAGCCCCCCGGGACAGGGCTTGTCGGGGGAGCTGTTTTTT
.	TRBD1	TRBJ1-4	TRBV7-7	CASSKGQGGEKLFF	TGTGCTAGCAGCAAGGGACAGGGAGGTGAAAAACTGTTTTTT
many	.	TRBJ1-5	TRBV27	CASSLGQGAEGQPQHF	TGTGCCAGCAGTTTAGGGCAGGGAGCAGAGGGTCAGCCCCAGCATTTT
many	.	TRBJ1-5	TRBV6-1	CASSERRTPSTQPQHF	TGTGCCAGCAGTGAACGCCGGACACCCAGTACCCAGCCCCAGCATTTT
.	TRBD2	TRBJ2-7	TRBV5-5	CASSLVWASGGFGTSYEQYF	TGTGCCAGCAGCTTGGTTTGGGCTAGCGGGGGGTTCGGGACCTCTTACGAGCAGTACTTC
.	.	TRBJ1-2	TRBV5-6	CASSRLGWVPGPNTNYGYTF	TGTGCCAGCAGCCGTTTGGGATGGGTGCCGGGACCTAATACTAACTATGGCTACACCTTC
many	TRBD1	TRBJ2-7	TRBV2	CASGVKTGLRYEQYF	TGTGCCAGCGGAGTAAAGACAGGGCTTAGGTACGAGCAGTACTTC
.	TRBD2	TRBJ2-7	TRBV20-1	CGARDLAGYEQYF	TGCGGTGCTAGAGATTTAGCGGGGTACGAGCAGTACTTC